These 20 T cell receptor beta chains originate from one sample sequenced in a study of blood T cell repertoires in COVID-19. The data were produced by immunoSEQ multiplex PCR, yet TCRdb's version contains in-frame clones alone and is incomplete. The sample contains more than 200,000 clones, roughly 90% of which appear only once. Material for sequencing was peripheral blood. These receptors were taken from a man in his 70s with acute or convalescent COVID-19.

The chain has TRBV5-1 and TRBJ2-1; D is perhaps TRBD2 (5 bases). The length of the CDR3 is 17 residues. Looked up from germline, CDR1 is SGHRS and CDR2 is YFSETQ. V was cut by 2 bases and J by 4 bases, with 19 bases left in between. Here the CDR3 DNA reads TGCGCCAGCAGCTTAGGGCGAACTAGTTTACTATACAATGAGCAGTTCTTC. Amino acid sequence: CASSLGRTSLLYNEQFF.

The chain carries TRBV9 and TRBJ2-1; D unresolved. V was pared by 4 bases and J by 5 bases, with 10 bases between. CDR3 length equals 13 residues. Germline CDR1 SGDLS, CDR2 YYNGEE. CDR3 region: CASSPYVDNEQFF. CDR3 coding DNA: TGTGCCAGCAGCCCTTACGTAGACAATGAGCAGTTCTTC. Full variable domain (outside the CDR3, taken from reference TRBV9 and TRBJ2-1): DSGVTQTPKHLITATGQRVTLRCSPRSGDLSVYWYQQSLDQGLQFLIQYYNGEERAKGNILERFSAQQFPDLHSELNLSSLELGDSALYFCASSPYVDNEQFFGPGTRLTVL.

CDR3 region: CASSPRTSGLQSTDTQYF. CDR3 DNA sequence: TGTGCCAGCAGTCCAAGGACTAGCGGGCTCCAAAGCACAGATACGCAGTATTTT. This chain joins TRBV7-2 and TRBJ2-3; 11 positions agree with TRBD2. After removal of 6 bases from V and 0 bases from J, the junction contained 11 bases not matched to a gene. CDR3 length: 18 residues. From germline, CDR1 is SGHTA and CDR2 FQGNSA.

The chain uses TRBV12-5 and TRBJ2-5; weak D call: TRBD2 (6 bases). The germline V and J ends were trimmed by 0 bases and 6 bases, with 14 bases remaining between them. The CDR3 is 15 residues long. Per the germline V gene, CDR1 is LGHNT and CDR2 is FRNRAP. The CDR3 spells CASGLVMGGKQTQYF. CDR3 in DNA: TGTGCTAGTGGTTTGGTAATGGGCGGGAAGCAGACCCAGTACTTC. The full variable domain, in which reference TRBV12-5 and TRBJ2-5 provide the parts outside the CDR3, is DARVTQTPRHKVTEMGQEVTMRCQPILGHNTVFWYRQTMMQGLELLAYFRNRAPLDDSGMPKDRFSAEMPDATLATLKIQPSEPRDSAVYFCASGLVMGGKQTQYFGPGTRLLVL.

The chain joins TRBV6-5 to TRBJ1-3, with TRBD1 matching over 7 bases. CDR3 size: 16 residues. V shed 2 bases, J shed 2 bases, and the junction held 6 bases outside the gene matches. Looked up from germline, CDR1 is MNHEY and CDR2 is SVGAGI. CDR3 amino acids: CASSYGTGTAGNTIYF. CDR3 in DNA: TGTGCCAGCAGTTACGGGACCGGGACAGCTGGAAACACCATATATTTT.

The chain's CDR3 is CASSRLVEETQYF. CDR3 nucleotides: TGTGCCAGCAGCCGACTAGTGGAAGAGACCCAGTACTTC. The chain joins TRBV3-1 (or the pseudogene TRBV3-2) to TRBJ2-5, with a tentative D call TRBD2 (6 bases). CDR1 is LGHDT and CDR2 is YNNKEL in the germline V gene (reference sequence). This CDR3 comprises 13 residues. The V end was cut by 4 bases, the J end by 3 bases, with 9 bases between.

The table lists this clone with a count of one. This rearrangement joins TRBV6-6 to TRBJ2-5; no clear D gene. The CDR3 spans 12 residues. Germline V lookup: CDR1 MNHNY, CDR2 SVGAGI (reference sequence). V lost 2 bases to trimming and J lost 5 bases, with 6 bases between them. The CDR3 DNA is TGTGCCAGCAGTTACCCCGCGGAGACCCAGTACTTC. Translated: CASSYPAETQYF.

This clone is a singleton in its sample. The J gene is TRBJ2-7, the V gene TRBV18, with a weak D call TRBD1 (6 bases). Germline-derived CDR1 and CDR2 are KGHSH and LQKENI. Trimming cost V 3 bases and J 0 bases, with 12 bases left between them. The CDR3 runs 15 residues. For the CDR3, the DNA is TGTGCCAGCTCACCCGGGGCAGGGGTCTCCTACGAGCAGTACTTC. Protein product: CASSPGAGVSYEQYF.

The rearrangement joins TRBV5-4 to TRBJ2-3; 11 bases map to TRBD2. Unmatched junction bases numbered 8, after V lost 2 bases and J lost 0 bases. CDR1 and CDR2 (germline): SGHNT, YYREEE (reference sequence). This CDR3 contains 18 residues. The CDR3 sequence is CASSFGIAGGPSTDTQYF. CDR3 DNA sequence: TGTGCCAGCAGCTTTGGAATAGCGGGAGGGCCGAGCACAGATACGCAGTATTTT. Based on the CDR3 plus reference TRBV5-4 and TRBJ2-3, the full variable domain is ETGVTQSPTHLIKTRGQQVTLRCSSQSGHNTVSWYQQALGQGPQFIFQYYREEENGRGNFPPRFSGLQFPNYSSELNVNALELDDSALYLCASSFGIAGGPSTDTQYFGPGTRLTVL.

This chain uses TRBV6-6 with TRBJ1-1; D might be TRBD1 (6 bases). Between the trimmed V and J ends, which lost 0 bases and 6 bases, there was a span of 8 bases. Germline V gene sequence: CDR1 MNHNY, CDR2 SVGAGI (reference sequence). This CDR3 is 13 amino acids long. The CDR3: CASSYSGAAEAFF. The CDR3 DNA reads TGTGCCAGCAGTTACTCGGGGGCGGCTGAAGCTTTCTTT.

This rearrangement joins TRBV6-5 to TRBJ2-7; 8 nucleotides line up with TRBD2. This CDR3 has 14 residues. V was clipped by 5 bases and J by 4 bases; unmatched bases: 7. Germline V gives CDR1 MNHEY, CDR2 SVGAGI. The CDR3 loop reads CASSTGLAIYEQYF. CDR3 nucleotide sequence: TGTGCCAGCAGTACTGGACTAGCAATTTACGAGCAGTACTTC.

The J gene is TRBJ1-4, the V gene TRBV19; TRBD1 agrees at 8 bases. Germline V gene lookup returns CDR1 LNHDA and CDR2 SQIVND (reference sequence). This CDR3 has 14 amino acids. J was trimmed by 7 bases and V by 4 bases; bases with no gene match: 5. In DNA, the CDR3 is TGTGCCAGTAGTACGGGGACAGGTGTTGAAAAACTGTTTTTT. Translated: CASSTGTGVEKLFF.

The chain joins TRBV2 to TRBJ2-1, with D perhaps TRBD2 (6 bases). The CDR3 extends over 11 amino acids. Germline assignment: CDR1 SNHLY and CDR2 FYNNEI. The V end was cut by 6 bases, the J end by 9 bases, with 9 bases between. This chain's CDR3 is CASRGGIEQFF. CDR3 bases: TGTGCCAGCAGGGGGGGAATTGAGCAGTTCTTC.

The rearrangement uses TRBV5-1 and TRBJ2-7; tentative D call: TRBD2 (6 bases). The CDR3 runs 17 residues. The V gene's germline CDR1 is SGHRS and CDR2 YFSETQ. Deletions cut 4 bases from V and 1 base from J, with 21 bases between. Written as DNA, the CDR3 is TGCGCCAGCAGCCCGGGAACGACCGGGACTCGATCCTACGAGCAGTACTTC. This sequence encodes CASSPGTTGTRSYEQYF. The complete variable domain, with remaining parts taken from reference TRBV5-1 and TRBJ2-7, reads KAGVTQTPRYLIKTRGQQVTLSCSPISGHRSVSWYQQTPGQGLQFLFEYFSETQRNKGNFPGRFSGRQFSNSRSEMNVSTLELGDSALYLCASSPGTTGTRSYEQYFGPGTRLTVT.

Details on this clone: Other DNA sequences of this sample code for an identical CDR3. CDR3 DNA: TGTGCCAGCAGTTTACTCGGGGCAACTAATGAAAAACTGTTTTTT. Protein: CASSLLGATNEKLFF. The chain uses TRBV27 and TRBJ1-4; D unresolved. Per the germline V gene, CDR1 is MNHEY and CDR2 is SMNVEV (reference sequence). Deletions cut 2 bases from V and 0 bases from J, with 7 bases between. The CDR3 has 15 amino acids. The full variable domain, with the rest looked up from reference TRBV27 and TRBJ1-4, is EAQVTQNPRYLITVTGKKLTVTCSQNMNHEYMSWYRQDPGLGLRQIYYSMNVEVTDKGDVPEGYKVSRKEKRNFPLILESPSPNQTSLYFCASSLLGATNEKLFFGSGTQLSVL.

V and J are TRBV12-3 or TRBV12-4 and TRBJ1-5; D is uncertain. The CDR3 loop spans 12 amino acids. The ends were cut back, 0 bases at V and 14 bases at J, with 11 bases in the middle. The CDR3 reads CASSLAADFEHF. CDR3 nucleotide sequence: TGTGCCAGCAGTTTAGCTGCGGACTTCGAGCATTTT.

This chain uses TRBV5-1 with TRBJ2-2, with D possibly matching TRBD2 (6 bases). Germline V gives CDR1 SGHRS, CDR2 YFSETQ. The CDR3 sequence is 15 residues long. V lost 4 bases and J lost 3, with 13 bases in between. CDR3 DNA sequence: TGCGCCAGCAGCCAACCGGGACTTCACACCGGGGAGCTGTTTTTT. It translates to CASSQPGLHTGELFF.

This chain uses TRBV30 with TRBJ1-2; no clear D gene. This CDR3 region has 13 residues. Per germline, CDR1 GTSNPN and CDR2 SVGIG (reference sequence). The V end was cut by 0 bases, the J end by 4 bases, with 9 bases between. In nucleotides, the CDR3 is TGTGCCTGGAGTGTAGGAGACTTCTATGGCTACACCTTC. Translated, it gives CAWSVGDFYGYTF.

The chain joins TRBV18 to TRBJ1-2; TRBD1 matches at 8 bases. The ends lost 1 base at V and 4 bases at J; junction bases unmatched: 11. This CDR3 has 17 residues. CDR1 KGHSH and CDR2 LQKENI come from the germline V gene. CDR3 loop: CASSPLSQQGEGYGYTF. CDR3 nucleotides: TGTGCCAGCTCACCACTATCTCAACAGGGGGAAGGCTATGGCTACACCTTC.

V and J are TRBV7-2 and TRBJ1-3; D unresolved. Germline V gene lookup returns CDR1 SGHTA and CDR2 FQGNSA. This CDR3 region has 16 residues. V lost 5 bases and J lost 1, with 15 bases in between. Written as DNA, the CDR3 is TGTGCCAGCAGCCTTCGGTACTCGGTGTCTGGAAACACCATATATTTT. Its protein product is CASSLRYSVSGNTIYF. The entire variable domain, with the rest obtained from reference TRBV7-2 and TRBJ1-3, is as follows: GAGVSQSPSNKVTEKGKDVELRCDPISGHTALYWYRQSLGQGLEFLIYFQGNSAPDKSGLPSDRFSAERTGGSVSTLTIQRTQQEDSAVYLCASSLRYSVSGNTIYFGEGSWLTVV.